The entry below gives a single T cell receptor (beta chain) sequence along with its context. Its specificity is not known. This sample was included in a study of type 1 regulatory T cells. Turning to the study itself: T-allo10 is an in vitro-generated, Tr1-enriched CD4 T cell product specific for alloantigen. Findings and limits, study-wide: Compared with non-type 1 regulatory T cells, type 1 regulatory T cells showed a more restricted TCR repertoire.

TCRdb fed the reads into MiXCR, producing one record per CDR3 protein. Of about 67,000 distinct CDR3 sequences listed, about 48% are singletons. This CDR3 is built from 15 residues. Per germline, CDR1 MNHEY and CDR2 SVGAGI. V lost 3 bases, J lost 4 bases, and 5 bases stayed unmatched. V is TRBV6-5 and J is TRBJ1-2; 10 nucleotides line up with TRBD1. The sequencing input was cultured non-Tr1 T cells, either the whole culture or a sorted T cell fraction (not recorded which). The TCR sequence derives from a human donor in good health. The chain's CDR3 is CASSYTGTGVYGYTF. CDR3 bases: TGTGCCAGCAGTTATACCGGGACAGGGGTCTATGGCTACACCTTC.